This T cell receptor beta chain emerged from a study of blood T cell repertoires in COVID-19. Study as a whole: Collection of acute and convalescent COVID-19 samples took place in the United States, Italy and Spain.

Original processing notes: Estimation of nucleated cell counts was performed using reference gene primer amplification. Profiled with immunoSEQ multiplex PCR; TCRdb holds only in-frame clones, not every one. V, J and clone size are those of that table, while D and trimming were read from the DNA. The table has about 170,000 clones, approximately 91% seen once. In germline, CDR1 is PRHDT, CDR2 FYEKMQ (reference sequence). The CDR3 loop spans 15 amino acids. Germline trimming cut 5 bases from V and 6 bases from J; bases unmatched to any gene: 9. Seattle's enrolled individuals joined amid active infection and were then monitored longitudinally.

The sequence derives from a man aged 18-30 years with COVID-19, enrolled during active disease. Sequenced: peripheral blood. V is TRBV13 and J is TRBJ2-1; the match to TRBD2 covers 8 bases. The CDR3 sequence: CASSPGGRGLNEQFF. The CDR3 DNA sequence: TGTGCCAGCAGCCCGGGGGGGAGAGGACTCAATGAGCAGTTCTTC.